Below, 10 T cell receptor beta chains from the same sample are listed, as sequenced in a study of T cell responses to AZD1222 COVID-19 vaccine (dated by TCRdb to the early 2020s). Libraries were constructed by the immunoSEQ multiplex PCR assay. TCRdb took this table from immuneACCESS and kept in-frame rearrangements with V and J called. Such tables lack part of the clones; where checked against another copy, unresolved V genes explain under half of the gap, and the rest is unexplained. The sample profile shows some 30,000 clones; 65% to 90% of them were found once. 11% of the sample belongs to the ten largest clones. The label giving this sample's time point can be read as: about 28 days (+/-7) after the second vaccine dose. The sequences come from peripheral blood, collected 28 days after the second AZD1222 dose. These receptors all come from an adult who received the AZD1222 COVID-19 vaccine.

This clone was detected only once. J is TRBJ2-7 and V is TRBV3-1 (or the pseudogene TRBV3-2); weak D call: TRBD1 (5 bases). CDR1 is LGHDT, CDR2 YNNKEL, per germline (reference sequence). The CDR3 totals 12 residues. Between the trimmed V and J ends, which lost 3 bases and 6 bases, there was a span of 9 bases. In DNA, the CDR3 is TGTGCCAGCAGCCACACAAGGGGCGAGCAGTACTTC. Translation: CASSHTRGEQYF.

The rearrangement links TRBV5-1 to TRBJ2-3; possibly TRBD1 for D (6 bases). CDR1 is SGHRS and CDR2 is YFSETQ in the germline V gene. The V end was cut by 6 bases, the J end by 2 bases, with 16 bases between. There are 15 residues in the CDR3. In nucleotides, the CDR3 is TGCGCCAGCACGGGACACACCGTAAACACAGATACGCAGTATTTT. Amino acids: CASTGHTVNTDTQYF.

The chain uses TRBV5-6 and TRBJ1-1, with 12 bases matching TRBD1. Germline V gene lookup returns CDR1 SGHDT and CDR2 YYEEEE. CDR3 length: 18 residues. Unmatched junction bases numbered 9, after V lost 2 bases and J lost 1 base. The DNA for the CDR3 is TGTGCCAGCAGCTTATGGGTCGGGACAGGGGGCAGGAACACTGAAGCTTTCTTT. The encoded protein is CASSLWVGTGGRNTEAFF.

The table lists this clone with a count of one. V gene TRBV3-1 (or the pseudogene TRBV3-2) combines with J gene TRBJ2-1; TRBD1 might be the D (5 bases). The CDR3 loop spans 15 amino acids. The germline CDR1 and CDR2 sequences are LGHDT and YNNKEL (reference sequence). Trimming removed 2 bases from V and 5 bases from J, with 13 bases in between. This CDR3 is CASSQRGPGNNEQFF. In DNA form, the CDR3 reads TGTGCCAGCAGCCAAAGGGGCCCAGGGAACAATGAGCAGTTCTTC.

The chain carries TRBV5-1 and TRBJ1-3, with D uncertain. Trimming removed 0 bases at V and 0 bases at J, with 10 bases between. Germline loops: CDR1 SGHRS, CDR2 YFSETQ. The CDR3 has 16 amino acids. CDR3 region: CASSLDGGHSGNTIYF. CDR3 nucleotides: TGCGCCAGCAGCTTGGACGGCGGCCACTCTGGAAACACCATATATTTT.

This sequence joins TRBV5-6 and TRBJ2-5, with D unresolved. The V and J ends lost 0 bases and 2 bases respectively, with 14 bases between them. Germline CDR1 SGHDT, CDR2 YYEEEE. The CDR3 has 16 residues. CDR3 sequence: CASSLGWLARQETQYF. The CDR3 region has the DNA TGTGCCAGCAGCTTGGGTTGGCTCGCCCGACAAGAGACCCAGTACTTC.

The rearrangement links TRBV21-1 to TRBJ2-1; the D call of TRBD2 is as the table states it, not checked on the DNA. TRBV21-1 is designated a pseudogene. The CDR3 runs to 16 residues. The CDR3 DNA reads as TGTGCCAGCAGCAATGGCGGGAGGAGTGGGTACAATGAGCAGTTCTTC. Translating gives CASSNGGRSGYNEQFF.

V gene TRBV19 combines with J gene TRBJ1-1; D possibly corresponds to TRBD1 (5 bases). V lost 2 bases and J lost 8, with 9 bases in between. The CDR3 length is 12 residues. CDR1 and CDR2 (germline): LNHDA, SQIVND (reference sequence). The DNA for the CDR3 is TGTGCCAGTAGTATAAGGACACAAGAAGCTTTCTTT. Its protein is CASSIRTQEAFF.

This chain uses TRBV28 with TRBJ1-2, with D possibly matching TRBD1 (6 bases). The CDR3 covers 15 residues. V was trimmed by 5 bases and J by 4 bases, leaving 17 bases between them. Germline CDR1 is MDHEN and CDR2 is SYDVKM. Here the CDR3 DNA reads TGTGCCAGCAGTCCTAACCGGGCGGGGGCCTATGGCTACACCTTC. Translating gives CASSPNRAGAYGYTF.

The chain links TRBV30 to TRBJ1-5; the D gene is possibly TRBD1 (5 bases). The CDR3 is 13 residues long. Germline lookup yields CDR1 GTSNPN and CDR2 SVGIG (reference sequence). Trimming stripped 2 bases from V and 4 bases from J, with 9 bases between. The CDR3 sequence: CAWSIKGNQPQHF. Here the CDR3 DNA reads TGTGCCTGGAGTATTAAGGGGAATCAGCCCCAGCATTTT.